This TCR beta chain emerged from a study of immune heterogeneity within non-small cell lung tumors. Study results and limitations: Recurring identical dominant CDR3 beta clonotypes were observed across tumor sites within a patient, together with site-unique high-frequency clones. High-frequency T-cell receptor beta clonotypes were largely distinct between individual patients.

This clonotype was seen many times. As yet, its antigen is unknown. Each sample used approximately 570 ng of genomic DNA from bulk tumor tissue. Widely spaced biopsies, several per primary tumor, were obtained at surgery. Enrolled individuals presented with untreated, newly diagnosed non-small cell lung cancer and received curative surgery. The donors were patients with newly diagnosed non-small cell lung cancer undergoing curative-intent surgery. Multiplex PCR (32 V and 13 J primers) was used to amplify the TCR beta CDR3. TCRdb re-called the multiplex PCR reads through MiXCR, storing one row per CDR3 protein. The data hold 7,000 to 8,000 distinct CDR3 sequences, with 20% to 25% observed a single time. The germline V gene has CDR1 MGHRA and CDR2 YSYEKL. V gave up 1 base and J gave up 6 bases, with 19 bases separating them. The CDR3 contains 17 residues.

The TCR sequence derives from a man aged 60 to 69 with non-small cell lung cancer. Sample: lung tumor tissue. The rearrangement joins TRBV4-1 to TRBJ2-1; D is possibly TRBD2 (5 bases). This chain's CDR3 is CASSQVLALLAGNEQFF. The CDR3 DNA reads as TGCGCCAGCAGCCAAGTCCTAGCTTTGCTCGCGGGCAATGAGCAGTTCTTC.